This T cell receptor (beta chain) was obtained from a study of blood T cell repertoires in COVID-19 (dated by TCRdb to about 2020). About the study as a whole: Collaborator samples came from the United States, Italy and Spain and covered acute and convalescent phases of COVID-19. The dataset comprised deeply sampled blood TCRbeta repertoires from subjects exposed to, actively infected with, or recovered from COVID-19. The samples were drawn from the first 160 participants of the ongoing ImmuneRACE study and from 1,254 subjects provided by 6 global collaborators. Where available, HLA class I and class II types were obtained from metadata supplied by the sample provider rather than from assay-based typing. A de-identified subject ID, COVID-19 status, age in years and sex were almost always included in the sample metadata. The repertoires were made available in a free public database intended to serve as a resource for research on the immune response to SARS-CoV-2. The material from the prospective study consisted of cDNA or gDNA derived from T cells, B-cell-depleted T cells, or PBMCs.

Each collaborating institution followed its own protocols to collect whole blood in K2EDTA tubes. For TCRbeta analysis, collaborators shipped samples in one of three forms: frozen whole blood, isolated PBMCs, or DNA extracted from either of those sample types. The full study reports these points: Clinical and demographic metadata were provided uncurated, with the amount varying by source and participant.

A word on this clone: What this receptor recognizes is not known. No base-level quality is on record; no much larger clone is a single base apart.

TCRbeta CDR3 regions were amplified from genomic DNA using the immunoSEQ Assay, a bias-controlled multiplex PCR. The paper's data handling went like this. Nucleated cell counts per sample were estimated from amplification of reference gene primers within the assay. To quantify the absolute abundance of each unique TCRbeta CDR3 rearrangement, sequence reads were collapsed and filtered. For each sample, productive Simpson clonality was calculated as the square root of Simpson's diversity index over productive rearrangements. Imported from immuneACCESS, the table was reduced by TCRdb to in-frame sequences with V and J called. These copies leave out some clones; in studies compared against another copy, an unresolved V gene accounts for under half, and the cause of the remainder is not known. Clone size and the V and J calls come from that table; the DNA yielded D and trimming. This sample is represented by around 160,000 clones; around 86% of them were singletons. Less than 1% of the sample is held by the ten biggest clonotypes.

Material for sequencing was peripheral blood. The origin of this receptor is a man between 18 and 35 years old with acute or convalescent COVID-19.

Here the CDR3 is given as CASSSGQGANEQYV. The nucleotide sequence is given as TGTGCCAGCAGCTCTGGACAGGGGGCAAACGAGCAGTACGTC. Recombination connected TRBV5-4 to TRBJ2-7; 11 nucleotides in the junction match TRBD1. V is pruned by 3 bases and J by 5 bases, leaving 4 bases of the junction without a gene match. The germline V gene (reference sequence) specifies SGHNT as CDR1 and YYREEE as CDR2. Taken from cysteine to valine, the CDR3 has 14 residues. The DNA shown is the 42-base CDR3, in frame from base 1.